A single sample is the source of the 2 T cell receptor beta chains below, sequenced in a study of T cell responses to AZD1222 COVID-19 vaccine. Profiling relied on immunoSEQ multiplex PCR, and the TCRdb table lists in-frame clones only, not all of them. This sample carries 60,000 to 80,000 clones, approximately 83% of them seen once, and the ten largest clones take roughly 20%. The sample here was peripheral blood, taken on day 0 of AZD1222 vaccination. Receptor source: an adult in good health.

The chain combines TRBV7-8 with TRBJ1-4, with D unresolved. The V end was cut by 5 bases, the J end by 6 bases, with 16 bases between. Germline V gene lookup returns CDR1 SGHVS and CDR2 FQNEAQ. The CDR3 consists of 15 residues. CDR3 sequence: CASSPVWAVHEKLFF. DNA for the CDR3: TGTGCCAGCAGCCCCGTGTGGGCAGTTCATGAAAAACTGTTTTTT.

The gene calls are TRBV5-4 and TRBJ1-2; maybe TRBD1 (6 bases). CDR1 and CDR2 (germline): SGHNT, YYREEE (reference sequence). The CDR3 is 15 amino acids. V lost 0 bases to trimming and J lost 3 bases, with 12 bases between them. CDR3 in DNA: TGTGCCAGCAGCTTGGCTGCGGGGGCGGACTATGGCTACACCTTC. Translated: CASSLAAGADYGYTF.